The T cell receptor (beta chain) described here comes from a study of cytomegalovirus exposure and HLA in healthy donors. Overall study findings and caveats: A previous analysis found most TCR beta V segments productive roughly 87% or roughly 30% of the time. Analysis was carried out at a later point, and it linked a missense DCLRE1C variant to TCR beta V- and J-gene trimming. It was reported in a later analysis that an Asian-associated ancestry cluster showed fewer N-insertions than the roughly 670-donor mean.

Between the trimmed V and J ends, which lost 1 base and 4 bases, there was a span of 16 bases. The length of the CDR3 is 16 residues. Germline values: CDR1 MGHRA, CDR2 YSYEKL. The PCR used 60 Vbeta and 13 Jbeta primers. This table comes from immunoSEQ multiplex PCR, and its TCRdb copy is limited to in-frame clones, with some not included. In the table there are under 140,000 clones, around three quarters of which are singletons. Concerning this clone itself: Its antigen remains unidentified.

The chain uses TRBV4-1 and TRBJ1-1; D is unresolved. Source material: PBMCs. The clonotype originates from a woman aged 25-40 years in good health and CMV-seronegative. CDR3 residues: CASSQATQVLRTEAFF. The CDR3 region has the DNA TGCGCCAGCAGCCAAGCCACCCAGGTTTTACGCACTGAAGCTTTCTTT.